These T cell receptor beta chains were read from a single sample in a study of blood T cell repertoires in COVID-19. Generated by immunoSEQ multiplex PCR, the TCRdb table keeps only in-frame clones and is missing some. This sample has about 250,000 clones, with about 80% found just once. Material for sequencing was peripheral blood. These receptors were collected from a person aged 70 to 79 with COVID-19, enrolled during active disease. CDR3s include the opening cysteine and the closing phenylalanine or tryptophan. Fields, in order: clone size, J gene, V gene, D gene, CDR3 protein, CDR3 DNA. A D gene is named only where the DNA matches it firmly. Some rows mark clone size as missing; the rest say once, few, many or name a class of expanded clone.

. | TRBJ1-4 | TRBV19 | . | CASTTLTGEKLFF | TGTGCCAGTACCACACTCACGGGGGAAAAACTGTTTTTT
once | TRBJ2-7 | TRBV28 | . | CASSLSGAAYEQYF | TGTGCCAGCAGTTTGTCAGGGGCGGCCTACGAGCAGTACTTC
few | TRBJ1-2 | TRBV19 | TRBD1 | CASRSRTGGTIPLNGYTF | TGTGCCAGTAGAAGTCGGACAGGGGGTACTATTCCCTTGAATGGCTACACCTTC
. | TRBJ2-3 | TRBV7-3 | . | CASSSGITSTDTQYF | TGTGCCAGCAGCTCAGGGATTACTAGCACAGATACGCAGTATTTT
. | TRBJ1-6 | TRBV5-1 | . | CASSLGGPGSPLHF | TGCGCCAGCAGCTTGGGGGGGCCGGGGTCACCCCTCCACTTT
. | TRBJ2-5 | TRBV5-4 | TRBD1 | CASSRDSLQETQYF | TGTGCCAGCAGTCGGGACAGCTTACAAGAGACCCAGTACTTC
. | TRBJ2-3 | TRBV5-4 | . | CASSLRGSYSLTDTQYF | TGTGCCAGCAGCTTGAGGGGTTCGTATAGTCTCACAGATACGCAGTATTTT
. | TRBJ2-7 | TRBV19 | . | CASRSQARYEQYF | TGTGCCAGTAGAAGCCAAGCGCGATACGAGCAGTACTTC
once | TRBJ2-3 | TRBV7-2 | TRBD2 | CASSLAGSGRATDTQYF | TGTGCCAGCAGCTTAGCTGGGAGCGGGAGAGCCACAGATACGCAGTATTTT
once | TRBJ1-4 | TRBV5-1 | TRBD1 | CASSSEPGQLNEKLFF | TGCGCCAGCAGCTCCGAACCGGGACAGCTTAATGAAAAACTGTTTTTT
. | TRBJ1-5 | TRBV15 | TRBD1 | CATSTGYNQPQHF | TGTGCCACCTCGACAGGGTACAATCAGCCCCAGCATTTT
. | TRBJ2-1 | TRBV3-1/TRBV3-2 | TRBD2 | CASSRPTSGGNNEQFF | TGTGCCAGCAGCCGTCCGACTAGCGGGGGAAACAATGAGCAGTTCTTC
. | TRBJ2-3 | TRBV7-6 | TRBD2 | CASSSRTGTGGADTQYF | TGTGCCAGCAGCTCCCGAACTGGAACGGGAGGAGCAGATACGCAGTATTTT
. | TRBJ2-1 | TRBV7-8 | TRBD2 | CASSLALGRGTYNEQFF | TGTGCCAGCAGCCTCGCCCTGGGGCGGGGGACCTACAATGAGCAGTTCTTC
. | TRBJ2-3 | TRBV15 | TRBD2 | CATSRKRLAGGSTDTQYF | TGTGCCACCAGCAGAAAGAGACTAGCGGGGGGTAGCACAGATACGCAGTATTTT
. | TRBJ2-1 | TRBV7-9 | . | CASSPASVNEQFF | TGTGCCAGCAGCCCCGCCTCAGTCAATGAGCAGTTCTTC
. | TRBJ2-3 | TRBV13 | TRBD2 | CASISLRGSALGTQYF | TGTGCCAGCATCTCCTTGCGGGGGTCAGCGTTAGGTACGCAGTATTTT
. | TRBJ1-5 | TRBV30 | TRBD1 | CASGPGQGVQPQHF | TGTGCCTCCGGACCGGGACAGGGAGTACAGCCCCAGCATTTT
. | TRBJ1-2 | TRBV12-3/TRBV12-4 | . | CASSLSSGGYTF | TGTGCCAGCAGTCTTTCTTCGGGGGGCTACACCTTC
. | TRBJ2-7 | TRBV28 | . | CASSLFQGRNEQYF | TGTGCCAGCAGTTTATTCCAGGGTAGGAACGAGCAGTACTTC
once | TRBJ2-5 | TRBV28 | TRBD2 | CASSFAGGIKETQYF | TGTGCCAGCAGTTTCGCGGGGGGGATAAAAGAGACCCAGTACTTC
. | TRBJ2-3 | TRBV2 | TRBD2 | CASRGGGGAYTQYF | TGTGCCAGCAGGGGAGGCGGGGGGGCTTATACGCAGTATTTT
once | TRBJ2-3 | TRBV6-2/TRBV6-3 | . | CASSSRGSVVDTQYF | TGTGCCAGCAGTTCCCGGGGGTCGGTAGTAGATACGCAGTATTTT
. | TRBJ2-1 | TRBV19 | TRBD1 | CARKDRGNAEVLRSYNEQFF | TGTGCCAGGAAGGACAGGGGGAACGCCGAAGTCCTGCGGTCCTACAATGAGCAGTTCTTC
. | TRBJ1-4 | TRBV24-1 | . | CATSSQGSEKLFF | TGTGCCACCAGTAGTCAGGGGTCTGAAAAACTGTTTTTT
once | TRBJ2-1 | TRBV15 | . | CATLGVNEQFF | TGTGCCACTCTAGGAGTCAATGAGCAGTTCTTC
once | TRBJ2-7 | TRBV28 | . | CASSPARSSRATYEQYF | TGTGCCAGCAGTCCCGCCCGCTCTTCGAGGGCCACCTACGAGCAGTACTTC
. | TRBJ2-2 | TRBV5-4 | TRBD2 | CASSWGLAMNTGELFF | TGTGCCAGCAGCTGGGGACTAGCTATGAACACCGGGGAGCTGTTTTTT
. | TRBJ1-2 | TRBV9 | . | CASSVGQDGSYGYTF | TGTGCCAGCAGCGTAGGGCAGGATGGGAGCTATGGCTACACCTTC
. | TRBJ1-5 | TRBV28 | TRBD1 | CASSTPPQGAQPQHF | TGTGCCAGCAGTACCCCGCCCCAGGGGGCTCAGCCCCAGCATTTT
. | TRBJ2-2 | TRBV5-1 | TRBD2 | CASSPGPITIAGVTNTGELFF | TGCGCCAGCAGCCCGGGACCGATTACGATAGCGGGGGTTACCAACACCGGGGAGCTGTTTTTT
. | TRBJ1-2 | TRBV5-6 | . | CASMDNNYGYTF | TGTGCCAGTATGGACAATAACTATGGCTACACCTTC
few | TRBJ1-2 | TRBV6-1 | . | CASSEQLGQRNYGYTF | TGTGCCAGCAGTGAACAGCTGGGGCAGAGGAACTATGGCTACACCTTC
. | TRBJ2-7 | TRBV7-6 | TRBD2 | CASSLGGGGKTYEQYF | TGTGCCAGCAGCTTAGGCGGGGGGGGAAAGACCTACGAGCAGTACTTC
. | TRBJ2-5 | TRBV7-2 | TRBD2 | CASSSGGGRETQYF | TGTGCCAGCAGCTCCGGGGGGGGCCGCGAGACCCAGTACTTC
. | TRBJ1-1 | TRBV19 | . | CASSIDREWNTEAFF | TGTGCCAGTAGTATAGATCGGGAGTGGAACACTGAAGCTTTCTTT
. | TRBJ2-7 | TRBV7-2 | TRBD1 | CASSLGTGAYYEQYF | TGTGCCAGCAGCTTAGGGACAGGGGCGTACTACGAGCAGTACTTC
few | TRBJ1-2 | TRBV25-1 | TRBD1 | CASSEWDRGGYGYTF | TGTGCCAGCAGTGAATGGGACAGGGGTGGGTATGGCTACACCTTC
. | TRBJ1-1 | TRBV5-5 | TRBD1 | CASSLVLDRKKWNTEAFF | TGTGCCAGCAGCTTGGTGCTGGACAGGAAGAAATGGAACACTGAAGCTTTCTTT
. | TRBJ2-2 | TRBV5-4 | . | CASGKGETGELFF | TGTGCCAGCGGGAAGGGAGAGACCGGGGAGCTGTTTTTT
. | TRBJ2-3 | TRBV5-4 | TRBD1 | CASSLTGVLTDTQYF | TGTGCCAGCAGCTTAACAGGGGTCCTCACAGATACGCAGTATTTT
few | TRBJ2-5 | TRBV5-1 | TRBD2 | CASSLGTSGHQETQYF | TGCGCCAGCAGCTTGGGGACTAGCGGGCACCAAGAGACCCAGTACTTC
. | TRBJ1-4 | TRBV25-1 | . | CASRGQTRATNEKLFF | TGTGCCAGCAGAGGACAGACTCGGGCAACTAATGAAAAACTGTTTTTT
. | TRBJ2-3 | TRBV6-5 | TRBD2 | CASRVLLAADTQYF | TGTGCCAGCAGAGTCTTACTAGCGGCAGATACGCAGTATTTT
. | TRBJ2-5 | TRBV7-3 | TRBD2 | CASSQTSGRRETQYF | TGTGCCAGCAGCCAGACTAGCGGGAGGAGGGAGACCCAGTACTTC
. | TRBJ1-1 | TRBV2 | . | CASSGQVKTEAFF | TGTGCCAGCAGTGGACAGGTGAAAACTGAAGCTTTCTTT